The following is a T cell receptor beta chain sequence with its context. The antigen is undetermined. The data derive from a study of regulatory T cells in long-lasting Graves disease. J was trimmed by 2 bases and V by 8 bases; bases with no gene match: 10. The CDR3 runs 15 residues. The germline V gene has CDR1 MNHEY and CDR2 SVGEGT. Arm-PCR of CDR3 regions and iRepertoire HTBI primers were the basis on which TCR beta libraries were built. TCRdb analysed the multiplex PCR reads with MiXCR anew, one entry per CDR3 protein. The sample has 400,000 or so distinct CDR3 sequences, around 22% seen once. Points from the study as a whole: Persistent disease exhibited a predilection for TRBV28, TRBJ1-2 and TRBJ2-5.

Sample time point: persistent/refractory GD, antithyroid drugs over 5 years with positive TRAb. PBMC-derived RNA was used for the TCR library. V and J are TRBV6-2 or TRBV6-3 and TRBJ2-7, with 9 positions matching TRBD2. This specimen consisted of peripheral blood mononuclear cells (PBMCs), obtained when the disease was refractory, from a patient treated with antithyroid drugs. The receptor's source is a female donor with Graves disease. The CDR3 DNA follows: TGTGCCAGCTCTGACTCTAGCGGGAAGACCTACGAGCAGTACTTC. It is translated as CASSDSSGKTYEQYF.